This T cell receptor (beta chain) was captured in a study of T cell repertoires in cytomegalovirus infection. Across the whole study: Public TCR beta signatures indicated both CMV infection and matching HLA type. Study-wide results and caveats: There were HLA-C-restricted CMV-specific TCR beta clonotypes dominating the ex vivo response. Cumulative frequency (of public TCR beta family members) identified carriers of CMV plus the relevant HLA.

Germline CDR1 and CDR2: MNHNY and SVGAGI (reference sequence). The V gene lost 8 bases and the J gene lost 8 bases, with 15 bases spanning the gap. This CDR3 has 13 amino acids. TCRdb reprocessed the reads via MiXCR and lists one record per CDR3 protein. The table records 450,000 to 650,000 distinct CDR3 sequences, over 35% of them present only once. This clonotype was observed a handful of times. Antigen unknown. Sequences were derived from cultured PBMCs, sampled from culture after CMV antigen stimulation. This sequence was found in a human donor in good health (CMV status not recorded). Some clones in this sample may be carry-over from other donors' samples. The chain employs TRBV6-6 and TRBJ1-4, with D perhaps matching TRBD1 (6 bases). This CDR3 reads CASLGGEGEKLFF. The CDR3 nucleotides are TGTGCCAGCCTAGGGGGGGAGGGGGAAAAACTGTTTTTT.